A selection of T cell receptor beta chains follows, all from one sample in a study of shared clonotypes between healthy human individuals. Assay used: immunoSEQ multiplex PCR; TCRdb lists only in-frame clones, some missing. The sample carries 2 million to 3 million clones, roughly 93% recorded once. Input material: naive CD4+ T cells from PBMCs. All receptors derive from a man aged 18 to 30 in good health. Some clones in this sample may be carry-over from other donors' samples. CDR3s include the opening cysteine and the closing phenylalanine or tryptophan. Each record gives: J gene, clone size, D gene, V gene, CDR3 protein, CDR3 DNA. A D gene is named only where the DNA matches it firmly. Clone size, where shown, is once, few, many, or a class for clones that have expanded.

j_call: TRBJ2-3; clone_size: .; d_call: .; v_call: TRBV29-1; cdr3_aa: CSAGTSTDTQYF; cdr3_nt: TGCAGCGCCGGGACTAGCACAGATACGCAGTATTTT
j_call: TRBJ2-2; clone_size: once; d_call: .; v_call: TRBV9; cdr3_aa: CASSAESRTSGGELFF; cdr3_nt: TGTGCCAGCAGCGCCGAGTCGCGGACATCAGGCGGGGAGCTGTTTTTT
j_call: TRBJ2-2; clone_size: .; d_call: .; v_call: TRBV19; cdr3_aa: CASTIQGGGELFF; cdr3_nt: TGTGCCAGTACGATACAGGGCGGCGGGGAGCTGTTTTTT
j_call: TRBJ2-3; clone_size: .; d_call: .; v_call: TRBV28; cdr3_aa: CASTPRGGSTDTQYF; cdr3_nt: TGTGCCAGCACCCCGCGGGGCGGAAGCACAGATACGCAGTATTTT
j_call: TRBJ1-5; clone_size: few; d_call: .; v_call: TRBV7-9; cdr3_aa: CASTQGISNQPQHF; cdr3_nt: TGTGCCAGCACCCAAGGGATTAGCAATCAGCCCCAGCATTTT
j_call: TRBJ2-3; clone_size: .; d_call: .; v_call: TRBV28; cdr3_aa: CASSPRDTQYF; cdr3_nt: TGTGCCAGCAGCCCCAGAGATACGCAGTATTTT
j_call: TRBJ2-1; clone_size: .; d_call: TRBD2; v_call: TRBV27; cdr3_aa: CASSRLGLAGGEQFF; cdr3_nt: TGTGCCAGCAGCCGGCTGGGGCTAGCGGGAGGAGAGCAGTTCTTC
j_call: TRBJ2-1; clone_size: .; d_call: TRBD1; v_call: TRBV30; cdr3_aa: CAWKGANNEQFF; cdr3_nt: TGTGCCTGGAAGGGGGCCAACAATGAGCAGTTCTTC
j_call: TRBJ1-3; clone_size: .; d_call: .; v_call: TRBV11-2; cdr3_aa: CASSAISAPIYF; cdr3_nt: TGTGCCAGCAGCGCAATATCTGCCCCCATATATTTT
j_call: TRBJ2-1; clone_size: .; d_call: .; v_call: TRBV9; cdr3_aa: CASSVDGYNEQFF; cdr3_nt: TGTGCCAGCAGCGTAGACGGCTACAATGAGCAGTTCTTC
j_call: TRBJ2-2; clone_size: .; d_call: .; v_call: TRBV7-2; cdr3_aa: CASSLTHGTGELFF; cdr3_nt: TGTGCCAGCAGCTTAACCCACGGGACCGGGGAGCTGTTTTTT
j_call: TRBJ2-1; clone_size: .; d_call: TRBD2; v_call: TRBV5-1; cdr3_aa: CASSLASSGFIYNEQFF; cdr3_nt: TGCGCCAGCAGCTTGGCCTCTAGCGGGTTCATTTACAATGAGCAGTTCTTC
j_call: TRBJ1-1; clone_size: .; d_call: .; v_call: TRBV14; cdr3_aa: CASSQENWGGTEAFF; cdr3_nt: TGTGCCAGCAGCCAAGAAAACTGGGGAGGAACTGAAGCTTTCTTT
j_call: TRBJ1-2; clone_size: .; d_call: TRBD1; v_call: TRBV7-8; cdr3_aa: CASSGRDSVLYGYTF; cdr3_nt: TGTGCCAGCAGCGGCCGGGACAGTGTTCTATATGGCTACACCTTC
j_call: TRBJ2-5; clone_size: .; d_call: .; v_call: TRBV5-4; cdr3_aa: CASSFGVAVGFGTQYF; cdr3_nt: TGTGCCAGCAGCTTCGGCGTAGCGGTTGGGTTTGGGACCCAGTACTTC
j_call: TRBJ1-2; clone_size: once; d_call: .; v_call: TRBV6-6; cdr3_aa: CASSYHTGNYGYTF; cdr3_nt: TGTGCCAGCAGTTATCATACAGGGAACTATGGCTACACCTTC
j_call: TRBJ1-6; clone_size: .; d_call: TRBD1; v_call: TRBV11-2; cdr3_aa: CASSSPGQGILPLHF; cdr3_nt: TGTGCCAGCAGCTCCCCGGGACAGGGAATCCTACCCCTCCACTTT
j_call: TRBJ2-2; clone_size: .; d_call: TRBD2; v_call: TRBV30; cdr3_aa: CAWKGGGELFF; cdr3_nt: TGTGCCTGGAAGGGAGGGGGGGAGCTGTTTTTT
j_call: TRBJ2-4; clone_size: .; d_call: TRBD1; v_call: TRBV5-5; cdr3_aa: CASSLARAGGEDIQYF; cdr3_nt: TGTGCCAGCAGCTTGGCCCGGGCAGGGGGCGAGGACATTCAGTACTTC
j_call: TRBJ2-6; clone_size: once; d_call: .; v_call: TRBV5-5; cdr3_aa: CASSSRYAGANVLTF; cdr3_nt: TGTGCCAGCAGCTCCCGGTACGCGGGGGCCAACGTCCTGACTTTC
j_call: TRBJ2-7; clone_size: .; d_call: .; v_call: TRBV5-5; cdr3_aa: CASSLDPRVYYEQYF; cdr3_nt: TGTGCCAGCAGCTTGGACCCCCGGGTCTACTACGAGCAGTACTTC
j_call: TRBJ2-3; clone_size: .; d_call: .; v_call: TRBV7-6; cdr3_aa: CASSLGGQITDTQYF; cdr3_nt: TGTGCCAGCAGCTTGGGAGGACAGATCACAGATACGCAGTATTTT
j_call: TRBJ2-7; clone_size: .; d_call: TRBD1; v_call: TRBV6-5; cdr3_aa: CASGPRTGGPYEQYF; cdr3_nt: TGTGCCAGCGGCCCTAGGACAGGGGGCCCCTACGAGCAGTACTTC
j_call: TRBJ2-7; clone_size: .; d_call: .; v_call: TRBV25-1; cdr3_aa: CASSPYSYEQYF; cdr3_nt: TGTGCCAGCAGCCCGTATTCCTACGAGCAGTACTTC
j_call: TRBJ2-7; clone_size: .; d_call: .; v_call: TRBV18; cdr3_aa: CASSPRGHGYEQYF; cdr3_nt: TGTGCCAGCTCACCACGGGGGCACGGGTACGAGCAGTACTTC
j_call: TRBJ2-5; clone_size: .; d_call: .; v_call: TRBV28; cdr3_aa: CASSLTYQETQYF; cdr3_nt: TGTGCCAGCAGTTTAACGTACCAAGAGACCCAGTACTTC
j_call: TRBJ2-7; clone_size: .; d_call: TRBD1; v_call: TRBV6-1; cdr3_aa: CASRLTGAYEQYF; cdr3_nt: TGTGCCAGCAGGCTTACAGGGGCCTACGAGCAGTACTTC
j_call: TRBJ2-5; clone_size: .; d_call: .; v_call: TRBV6-5; cdr3_aa: CASSSNRAQETQYF; cdr3_nt: TGTGCCAGCAGTTCCAACAGGGCCCAAGAGACCCAGTACTTC
j_call: TRBJ2-1; clone_size: .; d_call: .; v_call: TRBV6-5; cdr3_aa: CASSYPRDSDNEQFF; cdr3_nt: TGTGCCAGCAGTTACCCCCGGGACTCGGACAATGAGCAGTTCTTC
j_call: TRBJ2-7; clone_size: .; d_call: .; v_call: TRBV6-6; cdr3_aa: CASSYSRTDTYEQYF; cdr3_nt: TGTGCCAGCAGTTACTCGAGGACGGATACCTACGAGCAGTACTTC
j_call: TRBJ1-5; clone_size: .; d_call: TRBD1; v_call: TRBV7-2; cdr3_aa: CASSRGQGWNQPQHF; cdr3_nt: TGTGCCAGCAGCAGAGGACAGGGATGGAATCAGCCCCAGCATTTT